This TCR beta chain emerged from a study of shared clonotypes between healthy human individuals. Study-wide results and caveats: Some naive CD4 clonotypes, 4.5% to 5.5%, turned up in common across a few donors. The generation probabilities recorded for non-shared clonotypes fell below those of clonotypes shared by all four donors. Rarefaction showed sorted-subset sequencing was incomplete despite large depth.

V was clipped by 2 bases and J by 3 bases, with 11 bases between them. The V gene's germline CDR1 is SGHTA and CDR2 FQGTGA. CDR3 length: 15 amino acids. Remarks on this clone: Its cognate antigen is unknown.

Produced via immunoSEQ multiplex PCR; TCRdb's table is partial and in-frame only. This table has 650,000 to 750,000 clones, 60% to 80% appearing once. Material: memory CD4+ T cells sorted from blood. Subset meaning: CD45RA-negative fraction. This receptor was obtained from a woman aged 30 to 39 in good health. V is TRBV7-3 and J is TRBJ2-1; perhaps TRBD2 as D (6 bases). Here the CDR3 DNA reads TGTGCCAGCAGCTTAGCGACGGGGGACTACAATGAGCAGTTCTTC. Translating it yields CASSLATGDYNEQFF.